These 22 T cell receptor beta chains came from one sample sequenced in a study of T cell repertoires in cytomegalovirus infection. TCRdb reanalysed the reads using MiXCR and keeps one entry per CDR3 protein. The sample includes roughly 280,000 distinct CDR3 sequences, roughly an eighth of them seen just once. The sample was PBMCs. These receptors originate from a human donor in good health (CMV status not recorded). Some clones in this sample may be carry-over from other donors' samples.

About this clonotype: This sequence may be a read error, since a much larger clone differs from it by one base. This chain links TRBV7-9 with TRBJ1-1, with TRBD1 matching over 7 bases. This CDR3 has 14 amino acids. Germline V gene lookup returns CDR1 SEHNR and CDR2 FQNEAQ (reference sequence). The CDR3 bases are TGTGCCACCAGCCTCACAGGGGAGCGTACTGAAGCTTTCTTT. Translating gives CATSLTGERTEAFF. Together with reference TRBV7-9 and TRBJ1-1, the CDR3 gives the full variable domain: DTGVSQNPRHKITKRGQNVTFRCDPISEHNRLYWYRQTLGQGPEFLTYFQNEAQLEKSRLLSDRFSAERPKGSFSTLEIQRTEQGDSAMYLCATSLTGERTEAFFGQGTRLTVV.

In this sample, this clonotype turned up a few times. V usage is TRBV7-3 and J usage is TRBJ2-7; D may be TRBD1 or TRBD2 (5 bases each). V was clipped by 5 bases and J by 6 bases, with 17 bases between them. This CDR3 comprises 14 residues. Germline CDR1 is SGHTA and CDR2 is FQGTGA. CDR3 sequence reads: CASSEGPLTGEQYF. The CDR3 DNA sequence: TGTGCCAGCAGCGAGGGGCCGCTAACTGGCGAGCAGTACTTC.

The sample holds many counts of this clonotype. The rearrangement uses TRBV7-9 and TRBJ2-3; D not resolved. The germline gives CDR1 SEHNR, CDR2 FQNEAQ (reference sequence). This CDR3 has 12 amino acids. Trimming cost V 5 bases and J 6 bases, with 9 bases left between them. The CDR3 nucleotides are TGTGCCAGCAGCCCCGAAGCGGATACGCAGTATTTT. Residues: CASSPEADTQYF.

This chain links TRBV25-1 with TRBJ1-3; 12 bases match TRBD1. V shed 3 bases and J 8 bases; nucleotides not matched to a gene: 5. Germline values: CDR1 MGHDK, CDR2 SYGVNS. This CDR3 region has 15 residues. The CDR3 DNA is TGTGCCAGCAGTGAGACCGGGACAGGGGGCGACACCATATATTTT. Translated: CASSETGTGGDTIYF.

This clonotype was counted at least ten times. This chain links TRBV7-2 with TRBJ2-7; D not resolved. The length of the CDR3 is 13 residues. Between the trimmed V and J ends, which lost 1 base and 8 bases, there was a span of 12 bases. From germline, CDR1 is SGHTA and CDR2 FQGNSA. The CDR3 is CASSLVIGGKQYF. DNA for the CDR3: TGTGCCAGCAGCTTAGTAATCGGCGGTAAGCAGTACTTC.

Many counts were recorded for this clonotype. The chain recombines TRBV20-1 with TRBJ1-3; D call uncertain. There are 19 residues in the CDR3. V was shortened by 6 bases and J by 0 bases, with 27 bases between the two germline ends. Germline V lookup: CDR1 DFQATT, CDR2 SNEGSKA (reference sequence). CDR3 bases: TGCAGTGCCCTCGGTGGCCGCCACTTGGAAACGCCCTCTGGAAACACCATATATTTT. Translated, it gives CSALGGRHLETPSGNTIYF.

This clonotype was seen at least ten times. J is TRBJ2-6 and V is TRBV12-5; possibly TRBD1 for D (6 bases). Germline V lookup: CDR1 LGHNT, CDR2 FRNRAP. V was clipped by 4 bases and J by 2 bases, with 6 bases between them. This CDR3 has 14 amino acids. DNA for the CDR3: TGTGCTAGTGGTTGGGGGCCTGGGGCCAACGTCCTGACTTTC. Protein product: CASGWGPGANVLTF.

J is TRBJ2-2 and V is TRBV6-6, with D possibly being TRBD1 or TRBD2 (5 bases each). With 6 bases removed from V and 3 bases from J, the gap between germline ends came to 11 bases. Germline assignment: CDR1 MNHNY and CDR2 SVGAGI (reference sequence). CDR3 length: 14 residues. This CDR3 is CASRVLGDTGELFF. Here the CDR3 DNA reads TGTGCCAGCAGGGTTCTGGGGGACACCGGGGAGCTGTTTTTT.

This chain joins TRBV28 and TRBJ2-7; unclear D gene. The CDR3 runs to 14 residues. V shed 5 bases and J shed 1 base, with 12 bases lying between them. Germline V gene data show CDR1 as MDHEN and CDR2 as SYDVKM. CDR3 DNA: TGTGCCAGCAGTCAGGACGGACCATCCTACGAGCAGTACTTC. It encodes CASSQDGPSYEQYF.

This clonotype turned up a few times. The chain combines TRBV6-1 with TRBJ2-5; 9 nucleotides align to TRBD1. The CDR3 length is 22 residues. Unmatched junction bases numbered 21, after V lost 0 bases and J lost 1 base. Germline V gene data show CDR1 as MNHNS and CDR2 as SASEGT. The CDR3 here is CASSEAEGYGTGFPGSQETQYF. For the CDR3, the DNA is TGTGCCAGCAGTGAAGCGGAGGGGTACGGGACAGGGTTCCCGGGGAGCCAAGAGACCCAGTACTTC.

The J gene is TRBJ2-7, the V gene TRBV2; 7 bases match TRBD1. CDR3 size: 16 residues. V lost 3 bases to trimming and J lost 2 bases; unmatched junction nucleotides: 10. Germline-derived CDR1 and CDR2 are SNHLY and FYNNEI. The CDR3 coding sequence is TGTGCCAGCAGTGAGGGACGGACAGGTAAACCCTACGAGCAGTACTTC. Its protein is CASSEGRTGKPYEQYF.

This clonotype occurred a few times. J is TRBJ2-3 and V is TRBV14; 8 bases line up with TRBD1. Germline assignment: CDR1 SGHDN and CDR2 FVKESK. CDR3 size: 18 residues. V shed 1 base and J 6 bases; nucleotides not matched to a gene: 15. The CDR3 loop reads CASSQGTGQSLVEDTQYF. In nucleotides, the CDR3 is TGTGCCAGCAGCCAAGGGACAGGGCAATCCTTGGTGGAGGATACGCAGTATTTT.

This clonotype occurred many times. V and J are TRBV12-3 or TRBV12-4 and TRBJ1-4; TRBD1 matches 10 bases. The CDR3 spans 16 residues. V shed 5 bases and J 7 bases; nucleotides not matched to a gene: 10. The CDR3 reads CASSSSRDRGGEKLFF. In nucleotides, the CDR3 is TGTGCCAGCAGTAGCAGCCGGGACAGGGGAGGTGAAAAACTGTTTTTT.

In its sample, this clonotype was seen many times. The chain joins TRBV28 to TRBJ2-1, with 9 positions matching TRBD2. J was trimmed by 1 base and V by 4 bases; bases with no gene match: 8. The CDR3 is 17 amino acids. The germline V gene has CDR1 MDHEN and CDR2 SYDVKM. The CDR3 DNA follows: TGTGCCAGCAGTTCCCTTGGGCTAGCGGGATCCTACAATGAGCAGTTCTTC. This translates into CASSSLGLAGSYNEQFF.

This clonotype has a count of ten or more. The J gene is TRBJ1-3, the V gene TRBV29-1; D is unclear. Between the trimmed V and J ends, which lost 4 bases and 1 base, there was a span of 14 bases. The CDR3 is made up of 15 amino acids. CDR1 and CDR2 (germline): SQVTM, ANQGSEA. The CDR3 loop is CSVGRLDESGNTIYF. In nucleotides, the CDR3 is TGCAGCGTTGGCCGTTTAGATGAATCTGGAAACACCATATATTTT.

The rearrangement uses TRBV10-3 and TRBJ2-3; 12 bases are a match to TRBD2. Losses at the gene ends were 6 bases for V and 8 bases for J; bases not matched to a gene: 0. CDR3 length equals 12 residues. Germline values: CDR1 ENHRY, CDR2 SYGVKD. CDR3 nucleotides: TGTGCCATCAGACTAGCGGGGGGTACGCAGTATTTT. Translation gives CAIRLAGGTQYF.

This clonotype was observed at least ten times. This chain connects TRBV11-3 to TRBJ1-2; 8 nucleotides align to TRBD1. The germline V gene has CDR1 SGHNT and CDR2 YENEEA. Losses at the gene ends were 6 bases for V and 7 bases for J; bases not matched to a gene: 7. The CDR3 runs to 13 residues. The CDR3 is CASSTRTGFGYTF. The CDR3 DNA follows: TGTGCCAGCAGTACCAGGACAGGGTTTGGCTACACCTTC.

CDR3 residues: CASEASGGSGTQYF. The CDR3 DNA is TGCGCCAGCGAGGCTAGCGGGGGCTCTGGTACGCAGTATTTT. This sequence joins TRBV5-1 and TRBJ2-3; 10 nucleotides align to TRBD2. V dropped 7 bases and J dropped 8; count of bases not matched to a gene: 10. The CDR3 length is 14 residues. CDR1 is SGHRS and CDR2 is YFSETQ in the germline V gene.

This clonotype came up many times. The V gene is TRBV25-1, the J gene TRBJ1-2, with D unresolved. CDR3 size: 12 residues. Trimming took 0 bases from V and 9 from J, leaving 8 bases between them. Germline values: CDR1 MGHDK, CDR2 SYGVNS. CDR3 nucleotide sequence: TGTGCCAGCAGTGAATATCTGGGAAGCTACACCTTC. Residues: CASSEYLGSYTF.

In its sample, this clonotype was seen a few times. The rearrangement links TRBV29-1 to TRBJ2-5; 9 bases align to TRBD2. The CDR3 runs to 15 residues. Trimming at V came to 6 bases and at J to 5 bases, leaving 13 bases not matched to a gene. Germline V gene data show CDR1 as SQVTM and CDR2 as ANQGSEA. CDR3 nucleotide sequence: TGCAGCGTCGCGGGGGGGGACATGATATCGGAGACCCAGTACTTC. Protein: CSVAGGDMISETQYF.

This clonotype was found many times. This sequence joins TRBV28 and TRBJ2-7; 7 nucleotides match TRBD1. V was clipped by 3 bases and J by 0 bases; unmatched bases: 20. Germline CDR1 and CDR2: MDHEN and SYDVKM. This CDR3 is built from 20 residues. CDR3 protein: CASSLGDSLFSRASSYEQYF. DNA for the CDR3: TGTGCCAGCAGTTTGGGGGACAGCCTCTTCTCTAGGGCTAGCTCCTACGAGCAGTACTTC.

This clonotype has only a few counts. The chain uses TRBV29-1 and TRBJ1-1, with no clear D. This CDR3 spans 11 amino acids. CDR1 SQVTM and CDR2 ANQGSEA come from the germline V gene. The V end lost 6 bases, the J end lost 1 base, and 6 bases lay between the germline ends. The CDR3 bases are TGCAGCGTCCACACGAACACTGAAGCTTTCTTT. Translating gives CSVHTNTEAFF.